Listed below are T cell receptor beta chains from one sample, sequenced in a study of T-cell reconstitution after alpha-beta-depleted transplantation in children. One entry per CDR3 protein results from TCRdb running MiXCR on the PCR reads. The table shows fewer than 20,000 distinct CDR3 sequences, with approximately 5.5% occurring only once. The sample in question was PBMCs, obtained before TCRalphabeta/CD19-depleted stem cell transplant. All receptors derive from a boy aged 5 to 17 with acute lymphoblastic leukemia, due to receive a stem cell transplant. The CDR3 runs from the conserved cysteine through the conserved F or W. A D gene is named only where the DNA matches it firmly. The size entry is marked missing in some rows and otherwise reads once, few, many or a size class.

clone size	D gene	V gene	J gene	CDR3 DNA	CDR3 protein
many	-	TRBV6-6	TRBJ1-1	TGTGCCAGCAGTCTACAGGGACACACTGAAGCTTTCTTT	CASSLQGHTEAFF
-	-	TRBV5-8	TRBJ2-5	TGTGCCAGCGGCCCTCGGCGAGTGGGGGAGACCCAGTACTTC	CASGPRRVGETQYF
many	TRBD2	TRBV5-5	TRBJ2-7	TGTGCCAGCAGCTCCGCCCGTCTGATAGCGGGAGGGCCTAGGATATCCTACGAGCAGTACTTC	CASSSARLIAGGPRISYEQYF
many	-	TRBV5-8	TRBJ1-6	TGTGCCAGCAGCTTGGAGGCAGGGTGGGATGGTTCACCCCTCCACTTT	CASSLEAGWDGSPLHF
once	-	TRBV12-3/TRBV12-4	TRBJ1-2	TGTGCCAGCAGTTCCCGGACTGCTGGCTACACCTTC	CASSSRTAGYTF
-	TRBD1	TRBV30	TRBJ1-5	TGTGCCTGGAGTGTAGTTTCGGACAGGCAGCCCCAGCATTTT	CAWSVVSDRQPQHF
medium-sized	-	TRBV6-5	TRBJ2-1	TGTGCCAGCAGCCCCCCTCCGGGACTGTTCGCCAATGAGCAGTTCTTC	CASSPPPGLFANEQFF
many	TRBD1	TRBV4-1	TRBJ1-5	TGCGCCAGCAGCCAACGCACACAGGGGATTAACAATCAGCCCCAGCATTTT	CASSQRTQGINNQPQHF
medium-sized	TRBD1	TRBV4-1	TRBJ1-6	TGCGCCAGCAGCCAAGATACCGGACAGGGATGGTCACCCCTCCACTTT	CASSQDTGQGWSPLHF
many	TRBD2	TRBV7-2	TRBJ2-5	TGTGCCAGCAGCTTAGGTAGCGGGGGAAATCAAGAGACCCAGTACTTC	CASSLGSGGNQETQYF
-	-	TRBV3-1	TRBJ2-3	TGTGCCTGCTCCCACTTACCCATCGGGACTCCATCGGGAGATACGCAGTATTTT	CACSHLPIGTPSGDTQYF
many	-	TRBV7-2	TRBJ2-7	TGTGCCAGCAGCATAGCGGTCAGCTCCCACGAGCAGTACTTC	CASSIAVSSHEQYF
many	-	TRBV20-1	TRBJ2-7	TGCAGCACCCGCTCCTACGAGCAGTACTTC	CSTRSYEQYF
many	-	TRBV7-9	TRBJ2-1	TGTGCCAGCAGCTTAGGGGCCTACAATGAGCAGTTCTTC	CASSLGAYNEQFF
many	-	TRBV7-2	TRBJ1-2	TGTGCCAGCAGCCCCCTGGGTGCCTATGGCTACACCTTC	CASSPLGAYGYTF
many	-	TRBV7-9	TRBJ1-2	TGTGCCAGCAGCCTAACTGGGGAAGGAGGCTACACCTTC	CASSLTGEGGYTF